A single sample gave rise to the 26 T cell receptor beta chains below, sequenced in a study of cytomegalovirus exposure and HLA in healthy donors. In the PCR, 60 Vbeta and 13 Jbeta primers were used. Sequenced by immunoSEQ multiplex PCR; TCRdb stores in-frame clones only, minus some. The sample holds tens of thousands of clones, more than 55% seen once. The source material was PBMCs. The receptor source for this set is a man in his sixties in good health and CMV-seropositive.

This sequence joins TRBV7-2 and TRBJ2-5, with 7 bases that match TRBD2. V trimming: 5 bases; J trimming: 2 bases; junction bases outside the gene matches: 8. Germline V gives CDR1 SGHTA, CDR2 FQGNSA. This CDR3 is 15 amino acids long. CDR3 region: CASSISGTLQETQYF. In nucleotides, the CDR3 is TGTGCCAGCAGCATCAGCGGGACGCTACAAGAGACCCAGTACTTC.

The chain is built from TRBV6-5 and TRBJ1-3; D ambiguous. Looked up from germline, CDR1 is MNHEY and CDR2 is SVGAGI. V lost 7 bases to trimming and J lost 0 bases, with 10 bases between them. The CDR3 has 14 residues. DNA for the CDR3: TGTGCCAGCAACTCTGAGCTCTCTGGAAACACCATATATTTT. Amino acids: CASNSELSGNTIYF.

This clone has more than one count but fewer than ten. The gene calls are TRBV28 and TRBJ1-2, with D unresolved. The V end was cut by 2 bases, the J end by 2 bases, with 6 bases between. Germline V gene data show CDR1 as MDHEN and CDR2 as SYDVKM. This CDR3 is built from 13 residues. As DNA, the CDR3 is TGTGCCAGCAGTTTAAGCCGCAACTATGGCTACACCTTC. Amino acid sequence: CASSLSRNYGYTF.

The chain links TRBV7-2 to TRBJ2-1; 9 bases are a match to TRBD1. The CDR3 loop spans 18 amino acids. Germline V gene lookup returns CDR1 SGHTA and CDR2 FQGNSA. V lost 4 bases and J lost 3; bases outside the gene matches: 13. The CDR3 sequence is CASSYTYAGTGNYNEQFF. CDR3 nucleotides: TGTGCCAGCAGCTATACGTACGCCGGGACAGGGAACTACAATGAGCAGTTCTTC.

This chain links TRBV7-2 with TRBJ2-2, with D maybe TRBD2 (6 bases). Germline V gene lookup returns CDR1 SGHTA and CDR2 FQGNSA. This CDR3 comprises 16 residues. Trimming took off 1 base at V and 3 bases at J, with 12 bases between the two ends. CDR3 sequence (DNA): TGTGCCAGCAGCTTAGAGGGACTCAGCTACACCGGGGAGCTGTTTTTT. This gives the protein CASSLEGLSYTGELFF. Full variable domain (remainder filled in from reference TRBV7-2 and TRBJ2-2): GAGVSQSPSNKVTEKGKDVELRCDPISGHTALYWYRQSLGQGLEFLIYFQGNSAPDKSGLPSDRFSAERTGGSVSTLTIQRTQQEDSAVYLCASSLEGLSYTGELFFGEGSRLTVL.

The chain links TRBV5-6 to TRBJ2-5; possible D gene TRBD2, 6 bases. V was cut by 4 bases and J by 11 bases, with 18 bases left in between. Germline V gene lookup returns CDR1 SGHDT and CDR2 YYEEEE. There are 13 residues in the CDR3. The CDR3 nucleotides read TGTGCCAGCAGCCCGTCCGCGGGCGGGGAACAGTACTTC. This gives the protein CASSPSAGGEQYF.

This chain connects TRBV29-1 to TRBJ2-7, with D maybe TRBD1 (6 bases). This CDR3 has 12 amino acids. Germline-derived CDR1 and CDR2 are SQVTM and ANQGSEA. Trimming cost V 7 bases and J 1 base, with 11 bases left between them. The CDR3 is CSAAGASYEQYF. For the CDR3, the DNA is TGCAGCGCCGCAGGGGCTTCCTACGAGCAGTACTTC.

J is TRBJ2-7 and V is TRBV9; TRBD2 agrees at 7 bases. Looked up from germline, CDR1 is SGDLS and CDR2 is YYNGEE. The CDR3 is 16 residues long. J gave up 0 bases and V 3 bases, and 9 bases lay outside the gene matches. Here the CDR3 reads CASSESGGGGSYEQYF. The CDR3 DNA sequence: TGTGCCAGCAGCGAATCTGGGGGGGGTGGCTCCTACGAGCAGTACTTC. Looking up the rest from reference TRBV9 and TRBJ2-7 gives the full variable domain: DSGVTQTPKHLITATGQRVTLRCSPRSGDLSVYWYQQSLDQGLQFLIQYYNGEERAKGNILERFSAQQFPDLHSELNLSSLELGDSALYFCASSESGGGGSYEQYFGPGTRLTVT.

This clone rates as medium-sized (0.01 to 0.1%). The chain has TRBV10-3 and TRBJ2-1, with D possibly TRBD2 on 5 matching bases. There are 15 residues in the CDR3. Germline lookup yields CDR1 ENHRY and CDR2 SYGVKD. V lost 4 bases and J 6 bases, leaving 16 bases between the germline ends. CDR3 sequence (DNA): TGTGCCATCAGTGCCACGGAGGCTAGCTCCAATGAGCAGTTCTTC. It translates to CAISATEASSNEQFF.

The chain uses TRBV5-1 and TRBJ2-1; TRBD2 agrees at 10 bases. The CDR3 sequence is 16 residues long. With V trimmed by 4 bases and J by 7 bases, 11 bases remained unmatched. Germline V gives CDR1 SGHRS, CDR2 YFSETQ. The CDR3 sequence is CASSLQAGGLGNEQFF. In DNA, the CDR3 is TGCGCCAGCAGCCTTCAAGCGGGAGGGTTGGGGAATGAGCAGTTCTTC.

The V call is TRBV27, the J call TRBJ2-5; D call uncertain. V lost 5 bases to trimming and J lost 5 bases, with 21 bases between them. CDR1 and CDR2 from the germline V gene are MNHEY and SMNVEV (reference sequence). This CDR3 is 16 amino acids long. The DNA of the CDR3 is TGTGCCAGCAGTCACCGATCCGACATCACCCGGGAGACCCAGTACTTC. Protein sequence: CASSHRSDITRETQYF.

J is TRBJ2-4 and V is TRBV6-1, with no clear D. The ends were cut back, 3 bases at V and 5 bases at J, with 5 bases in the middle. The CDR3 has 12 amino acids. Looked up from germline, CDR1 is MNHNS and CDR2 is SASEGT. The CDR3 loop is CASSDQENIQYF. CDR3 in DNA: TGTGCCAGCAGTGACCAGGAAAACATTCAGTACTTC.

This clone was seen a handful of times. The rearrangement joins TRBV11-2 to TRBJ2-1, with 8 bases identical to TRBD2. Unmatched junction bases numbered 7, after V lost 4 bases and J lost 2 bases. This CDR3 contains 16 residues. CDR1 and CDR2 from the germline V gene are SGHAT and FQNNGV. The CDR3 DNA reads TGTGCCAGCAGCTCGGCTCGGGGGGGTACCTACAATGAGCAGTTCTTC. It encodes CASSSARGGTYNEQFF. Based on the CDR3 plus reference TRBV11-2 and TRBJ2-1, the full variable domain is EAGVAQSPRYKIIEKRQSVAFWCNPISGHATLYWYQQILGQGPKLLIQFQNNGVVDDSQLPKDRFSAERLKGVDSTLKIQPAKLEDSAVYLCASSSARGGTYNEQFFGPGTRLTVL.

This chain joins TRBV9 and TRBJ2-5; 8 bases agree with TRBD2. The CDR3 has 16 amino acids. Germline CDR1 is SGDLS and CDR2 is YYNGEE. With 0 bases clipped from V and 5 bases from J, the junction kept 9 bases outside the gene matches. The CDR3, as DNA: TGTGCCAGCAGCGTAGGGAACGGGGGGGCTGGGGAGACCCAGTACTTC. Its translation: CASSVGNGGAGETQYF.

J is TRBJ1-4 and V is TRBV19, with D possibly TRBD1 on 6 matching bases. The CDR3 has 13 residues. Per the germline V gene, CDR1 is LNHDA and CDR2 is SQIVND (reference sequence). V was pared by 6 bases and J by 5 bases, with 10 bases between. The CDR3 is CASRGDKNEKLFF. CDR3 in DNA: TGTGCCAGTAGGGGGGACAAGAATGAAAAACTGTTTTTT.

The gene calls are TRBV7-8 and TRBJ2-7; 8 bases are shared with TRBD2. The germline V gene encodes CDR1 SGHVS and CDR2 FQNEAQ. The CDR3 runs 16 residues. The junction had 7 bases not matched to a gene; V was cut back by 1 base and J by 2 bases. This CDR3 is CASSLEIGLATYEQYF. The CDR3 DNA follows: TGTGCCAGCAGCTTAGAAATTGGACTAGCTACCTACGAGCAGTACTTC.

About this clone itself: A junction end diverges from the germline sequence, so it may reflect a read error. The chain employs TRBV7-9 and TRBJ2-7; no definite D call. Germline-derived CDR1 and CDR2 are SEHNR and FQNEAQ (reference sequence). The CDR3 is 15 residues long. CDR3 in DNA: TGCGCCAGCAGCCAAGAAAACCAGGTAACCTACGAGCAGTACTTC. This codes for CASSQENQVTYEQYF.

The chain uses TRBV7-9 and TRBJ2-7, with TRBD2 as a possible D gene (5 bases). V lost 1 base and J 5 bases, leaving 12 bases between the germline ends. CDR1 and CDR2 (germline): SEHNR, FQNEAQ (reference sequence). This CDR3 is 14 amino acids long. For the CDR3, the DNA is TGTGCCAGCAGCTTAGGGGCCGGGGTGCACGAGCAGTACTTC. Residues: CASSLGAGVHEQYF.

This chain uses TRBV18 with TRBJ2-7; 15 bases line up with TRBD2. The germline CDR1 and CDR2 sequences are KGHSH and LQKENI. V trimming: 0 bases; J trimming: 6 bases; junction bases outside the gene matches: 6. The CDR3 is 17 residues long. The CDR3, as DNA: TGTGCCAGCTCACCACCCAACGGACTAGCGGGAGGGTGCGAGCAGTACTTC. This sequence encodes CASSPPNGLAGGCEQYF.

The V gene is TRBV19, the J gene TRBJ1-4; D gene uncertain. The CDR3 contains 13 residues. Germline V gene sequence: CDR1 LNHDA, CDR2 SQIVND (reference sequence). Trimming stripped 4 bases from V and 5 bases from J, with 8 bases between. The CDR3 nucleotides read TGTGCCAGTAGTAGAGCCAACAATGAAAAACTGTTTTTT. It yields the protein CASSRANNEKLFF.

This chain joins TRBV6-1 and TRBJ2-7, with a tentative D call TRBD1 (6 bases). Germline loops: CDR1 MNHNS, CDR2 SASEGT. The CDR3 loop spans 15 amino acids. Trimming left V 6 bases short and J 5 bases short, with 20 bases between. The CDR3 DNA is TGTGCCAGCAGCATGGGGACACAGGGAGACCACGAGCAGTACTTC. As protein: CASSMGTQGDHEQYF.

V gene TRBV6-5 combines with J gene TRBJ2-3, with 11 bases that match TRBD2. The V and J ends lost 5 bases and 4 bases, in that order; junction bases with no gene match: 5. The V gene's germline CDR1 is MNHEY and CDR2 SVGAGI. The CDR3 has 15 amino acids. The CDR3 DNA follows: TGTGCCAGCAGTCCCCTAGCGGGGGGTTCAGATACGCAGTATTTT. Translated, it gives CASSPLAGGSDTQYF.

CDR3 region: CASSPGQYNEQFF. DNA of the CDR3: TGTGCCAGTAGCCCGGGACAGTACAATGAGCAGTTCTTC. V is TRBV19 and J is TRBJ2-1; 7 nucleotides align to TRBD1. The germline V gene encodes CDR1 LNHDA and CDR2 SQIVND (reference sequence). The CDR3 has 13 amino acids. V gave up 6 bases and J gave up 4 bases; unmatched junction bases: 3.

The gene calls are TRBV7-6 and TRBJ2-2; TRBD2 is a possible D gene (5 bases). The V end lost 3 bases, the J end lost 3 bases, and 11 bases lay between the germline ends. The germline gives CDR1 SGHVS, CDR2 FNYEAQ. The CDR3 consists of 15 residues. CDR3 sequence (DNA): TGTGCCAGCAGCTTGGACTTGCGATACACCGGGGAGCTGTTTTTT. Translated: CASSLDLRYTGELFF.

This chain uses TRBV11-2 with TRBJ2-1; 9 nucleotides align to TRBD1. In germline, CDR1 is SGHAT, CDR2 FQNNGV. V trimming: 6 bases; J trimming: 6 bases; junction bases outside the gene matches: 6. The CDR3 runs 14 residues. CDR3: CASRGTGTFNEQFF. The CDR3 nucleotides read TGTGCCAGCAGGGGGACAGGGACTTTCAATGAGCAGTTCTTC.

This chain uses TRBV6-1 with TRBJ1-2, with 7 bases identical to TRBD1. Trimming took 7 bases from V and 3 from J; bases not matched to a gene: 5. CDR3 length: 13 residues. From germline, CDR1 is MNHNS and CDR2 SASEGT. The CDR3 reads CASTPGQYYGYTF. The DNA of the CDR3 is TGTGCCAGCACCCCGGGACAGTACTATGGCTACACCTTC.